The rows below give T cell receptor beta chains drawn from one sample of a study of blood T cell repertoires in COVID-19. Method: immunoSEQ multiplex PCR; TCRdb's copy keeps in-frame clones and lacks some. The sample has 360,000 or so clones, over 75% seen once. The sequenced material came from PBMCs or T cells enriched from blood (not recorded which). The source is a woman aged 25 to 39 who had recovered from COVID-19. Each CDR3 is given with its conserved first and last residue. A D gene is named only where the DNA matches it firmly. The listing skips clone size in some rows; elsewhere it reads once, few, many or a size class.

>TRBV9|TRBD2|TRBJ2-7|-
CASSEGTSETYEQYF
TGTGCCAGCAGCGAAGGGACTAGCGAAACCTACGAGCAGTACTTC
>TRBV18|TRBD1|TRBJ1-2|-
CASSPQGQGFNYGYTF
TGTGCCAGCTCACCCCAGGGACAGGGATTTAACTATGGCTACACCTTC
>TRBV2|TRBD1|TRBJ2-7|-
CASRRTGVILYEQYF
TGTGCCAGCAGGAGAACAGGGGTCATTCTCTACGAGCAGTACTTC
>TRBV5-6|TRBD1|TRBJ1-1|-
CASSYGQGMNTEAFF
TGTGCCAGCAGCTACGGACAGGGGATGAACACTGAAGCTTTCTTT
>TRBV19|-|TRBJ1-2|-
CASSPGGGYTF
TGTGCCAGTAGCCCGGGGGGTGGCTACACCTTC
>TRBV5-8|-|TRBJ2-2|-
CASSLGGSFNTGELFF
TGTGCCAGCAGCCTCGGAGGGTCTTTCAACACCGGGGAGCTGTTTTTT
>TRBV7-6|TRBD2|TRBJ2-3|-
CASSLNVLAGITDTQYF
TGTGCCAGCAGCTTAAATGTTCTAGCGGGGATCACAGATACGCAGTATTTT
>TRBV9|TRBD2|TRBJ2-5|-
CASSVGVGGVSETQYF
TGTGCCAGCAGCGTAGGCGTCGGGGGGGTCTCAGAGACCCAGTACTTC
>TRBV5-5|-|TRBJ2-1|-
CASSLDRGTYNEQFF
TGTGCCAGCAGCTTGGATAGGGGGACCTACAATGAGCAGTTCTTC
>TRBV11-2|TRBD1|TRBJ2-7|-
CASSLEFGQGYEQYF
TGTGCCAGCAGCTTAGAATTCGGACAGGGTTACGAGCAGTACTTC
>TRBV9|TRBD2|TRBJ2-7|-
CASSVVRTSGQRKYEQYF
TGTGCCAGCAGCGTAGTTAGGACTAGCGGGCAGAGAAAATACGAGCAGTACTTC
>TRBV6-5|TRBD1|TRBJ1-1|-
CASSYSRTGDTEAFF
TGTGCCAGCAGTTACTCACGGACAGGGGACACTGAAGCTTTCTTT
>TRBV5-8|TRBD2|TRBJ2-1|-
CASSPGLDSGGAVHEQFF
TGTGCCAGCAGCCCGGGGTTGGATAGCGGGGGGGCCGTCCATGAGCAGTTCTTC
>TRBV7-9|-|TRBJ2-7|-
CASSPAGGGYEQYF
TGTGCCAGCAGCCCCGCCGGGGGTGGATACGAGCAGTACTTC
>TRBV5-1|-|TRBJ1-2|-
CASSLEGEDGYTF
TGCGCCAGCAGCTTGGAAGGGGAGGATGGCTACACCTTC
>TRBV9|TRBD1|TRBJ2-7|-
CASQGAGEQYF
TGTGCCAGCCAGGGGGCAGGGGAGCAGTACTTC
>TRBV6-4|-|TRBJ1-1|-
CASSDSWGVGNTEAFF
TGTGCCAGCAGTGATTCGTGGGGCGTCGGAAACACTGAAGCTTTCTTT
>TRBV4-1|-|TRBJ1-1|-
CASSQPGAPLWDTEAFF
TGCGCCAGCAGCCAGCCAGGGGCCCCCCTCTGGGACACTGAAGCTTTCTTT
>TRBV6-2/TRBV6-3|TRBD2|TRBJ2-1|-
CASSYLRTSGSYNEQFF
TGTGCCAGCAGTTACCTCCGCACTAGCGGGTCCTACAATGAGCAGTTCTTC
>TRBV13|-|TRBJ1-1|-
CASSPEFVTDLNTEAFF
TGTGCCAGCAGCCCCGAGTTCGTGACGGACTTGAACACTGAAGCTTTCTTT
>TRBV28|-|TRBJ1-1|once
CASSFYSGAASAFF
TGTGCCAGCAGTTTTTATTCAGGGGCCGCCTCAGCTTTCTTT
>TRBV5-1|-|TRBJ2-3|-
CASSFSSGTDTQYF
TGCGCCAGCAGCTTTAGTTCCGGGACAGATACGCAGTATTTT
>TRBV10-3|TRBD2|TRBJ2-7|-
CAISEASGGGRYEQYF
TGTGCCATCAGTGAGGCAAGCGGGGGGGGCCGGTACGAGCAGTACTTC
>TRBV3-1/TRBV3-2|TRBD1|TRBJ2-7|-
CASSQSGTGGFEQYF
TGTGCCAGCAGCCAATCCGGGACAGGGGGCTTCGAGCAGTACTTC
>TRBV29-1|-|TRBJ1-3|-
CSVGGGSGNTIYF
TGCAGCGTTGGAGGGGGCTCTGGAAACACCATATATTTT
>TRBV7-2|-|TRBJ2-2|-
CASSLALDGELFF
TGTGCCAGCAGCTTAGCCCTAGACGGGGAGCTGTTTTTT
>TRBV18|TRBD2|TRBJ2-1|-
CASSPRNGLAGGHNEQFF
TGTGCCAGCTCACCAAGAAATGGGCTAGCGGGAGGTCACAATGAGCAGTTCTTC
>TRBV4-1|TRBD1|TRBJ2-7|-
CASSQDLTGGSYEQYF
TGCGCCAGCAGCCAAGATTTAACAGGGGGCTCCTACGAGCAGTACTTC
>TRBV29-1|TRBD2|TRBJ2-1|-
CSVGRGDFSYNEQFF
TGCAGCGTTGGGCGGGGGGATTTTTCCTACAATGAGCAGTTCTTC
>TRBV28|TRBD1|TRBJ2-7|-
CASSLFGTVGSYEQYF
TGTGCCAGCAGTTTATTCGGGACAGTGGGATCCTACGAGCAGTACTTC
>TRBV9|-|TRBJ1-4|-
CASSPRQASNEKLFF
TGTGCCAGCAGCCCCCGACAGGCTTCTAATGAAAAACTGTTTTTT
>TRBV15|TRBD1|TRBJ1-4|-
CATSTTPGQTNEKLFF
TGTGCCACCAGCACGACCCCGGGACAGACTAATGAAAAACTGTTTTTT
>TRBV6-5|-|TRBJ2-2|-
CASSPDRITGELFF
TGTGCCAGCAGTCCCGACAGAATCACCGGGGAGCTGTTTTTT
>TRBV7-2|TRBD1|TRBJ1-4|-
CASSRQFGTGEKLFF
TGTGCCAGCAGTCGGCAGTTCGGGACAGGTGAAAAACTGTTTTTT
>TRBV11-2|-|TRBJ2-6|-
CASSRRTEDFSGANVLTF
TGTGCCAGCAGTCGAAGGACAGAAGATTTCTCTGGGGCCAACGTCCTGACTTTC
>TRBV5-1|TRBD1|TRBJ2-5|-
CASSLRDRGQETQYF
TGCGCCAGCAGCTTGAGGGACAGGGGGCAAGAGACCCAGTACTTC
>TRBV27|TRBD1|TRBJ2-7|-
CASKQGVSYEQYF
TGTGCCAGCAAACAGGGGGTCTCCTACGAGCAGTACTTC
>TRBV15|-|TRBJ1-6|-
CATSREGDVSSPLHF
TGTGCCACCAGTCGAGAGGGGGATGTGAGTTCACCCCTCCACTTT
>TRBV7-2|TRBD1|TRBJ2-3|-
CASSYRQGTVGTDTQYF
TGTGCCAGCAGCTACAGACAGGGGACGGTGGGCACAGATACGCAGTATTTT
>TRBV19|-|TRBJ1-5|-
CASMGDYQPQHF
TGTGCCAGTATGGGGGACTATCAGCCCCAGCATTTT
>TRBV28|-|TRBJ2-7|-
CASSSGFSYEQYF
TGTGCCAGCAGTTCCGGGTTCTCCTACGAGCAGTACTTC
>TRBV5-5|TRBD1|TRBJ1-2|-
CASSWGTGQPHYGYTF
TGTGCCAGCAGCTGGGGAACGGGACAGCCACACTATGGCTACACCTTC
>TRBV19|-|TRBJ2-5|-
CASSIGRMAANQYF
TGTGCCAGTAGTATAGGGCGGATGGCAGCCAACCAGTACTTC
>TRBV7-2|TRBD2|TRBJ2-3|-
CASTPTSGITDTQYF
TGTGCCAGCACCCCCACTAGCGGGATCACAGATACGCAGTATTTT
>TRBV19|TRBD1|TRBJ2-7|-
CASTGGYEQYF
TGTGCCAGTACAGGGGGCTACGAGCAGTACTTC
>TRBV2|TRBD1|TRBJ1-1|-
CASSQQGAGEAFF
TGTGCCAGCAGTCAACAGGGGGCCGGAGAGGCTTTCTTT
>TRBV7-9|TRBD1|TRBJ2-3|-
CASSRGLPGTDTQYF
TGTGCCAGCAGTAGGGGGCTGCCGGGGACAGATACGCAGTATTTT
>TRBV5-1|TRBD1|TRBJ1-4|few
CASSLASGGGEKLFF
TGCGCCAGCAGCTTGGCCTCGGGAGGGGGCGAAAAACTGTTTTTT
>TRBV7-9|-|TRBJ2-7|once
CASSVDRYSYEQYF
TGTGCCAGCAGCGTCGACAGATACTCCTACGAGCAGTACTTC
>TRBV5-1|TRBD2|TRBJ2-3|-
CASSSGLAGGTPFFTDTQYF
TGCGCCAGCAGCTCCGGACTAGCGGGGGGTACCCCTTTTTTCACAGATACGCAGTATTTT
>TRBV7-3|TRBD2|TRBJ2-3|-
CASSLSGGAVDTQYF
TGTGCCAGCAGCTTAAGCGGGGGGGCAGTAGATACGCAGTATTTT
>TRBV20-1|-|TRBJ2-5|-
CSANRETQYF
TGCAGTGCTAACCGGGAGACCCAGTACTTC
>TRBV5-1|-|TRBJ1-4|-
CASSLLPGGANEKLFF
TGCGCCAGCAGCTTACTGCCCGGGGGGGCTAATGAAAAACTGTTTTTT